This T cell receptor beta chain was retrieved from a study of response to subunit inactivated influenza vaccine. Points from the study as a whole: New T cells are recruited in small numbers by each seasonal influenza vaccination, according to the authors' suggestion.

TCRdb used MiXCR to reprocess the RT-PCR reads, holding one entry per CDR3 protein. This sample has roughly 540,000 distinct CDR3 sequences, with approximately 24% found just once. Germline V gene lookup returns CDR1 LGHNA and CDR2 YSLEER. CDR3 length equals 16 residues. The ends were cut back, 0 bases at V and 0 bases at J, with 10 bases in the middle. This clonotype came up many times. Its antigen is unidentified. Separately, the same data were catalogued under a study of T cells expressing NK-cell markers. Turning to that study: UMIs were included in TCR beta cDNA generated by 5'RACE template switching. Several experiments confined sorting to alpha-beta TCR T cells with an anti-gamma-delta TCR antibody. Similarly, these clonotypes led the CD3+CD56-NKG2C+ fraction as well in a few donors.

The J gene is TRBJ2-3, the V gene TRBV4-3; maybe TRBD1 (5 bases). This receptor was identified in a man in his fifties or sixties who received an inactivated influenza vaccine. Source: CD4+ T cells sorted from PBMCs, taken 12 days after vaccination. The CDR3 DNA reads TGCGCCAGCAGCCAAGATCAGGGATTTAGCACAGATACGCAGTATTTT. The encoded protein is CASSQDQGFSTDTQYF.